Detailed here is one T cell receptor beta chain. Its antigen is still unknown. These data originate in a study of T cell responses to AZD1222 COVID-19 vaccine. Overall study findings and caveats: The span of vaccine-associated CD4 TCRs extended across spike, with dominance at 160-218 and 743-854. The number of AZD1222 recipients seropositive at baseline was only six.

The assay was immunoSEQ multiplex PCR, and TCRdb's table has in-frame clones only and misses some. This table holds 110,000 or so clones, 80% to 90% found once. V was pared by 3 bases and J by 5 bases, with 7 bases between. Germline assignment: CDR1 SGHTA and CDR2 FQGNSA. The CDR3 loop spans 13 amino acids. Material: peripheral blood, obtained on day 0 of AZD1222 vaccination. This receptor was obtained from an adult in good health. J is TRBJ2-2 and V is TRBV7-2; no definite D call. The CDR3 loop reads CASSFVRTGELFF. The CDR3 coding sequence is TGTGCCAGCAGCTTCGTCCGGACCGGGGAGCTGTTTTTT.